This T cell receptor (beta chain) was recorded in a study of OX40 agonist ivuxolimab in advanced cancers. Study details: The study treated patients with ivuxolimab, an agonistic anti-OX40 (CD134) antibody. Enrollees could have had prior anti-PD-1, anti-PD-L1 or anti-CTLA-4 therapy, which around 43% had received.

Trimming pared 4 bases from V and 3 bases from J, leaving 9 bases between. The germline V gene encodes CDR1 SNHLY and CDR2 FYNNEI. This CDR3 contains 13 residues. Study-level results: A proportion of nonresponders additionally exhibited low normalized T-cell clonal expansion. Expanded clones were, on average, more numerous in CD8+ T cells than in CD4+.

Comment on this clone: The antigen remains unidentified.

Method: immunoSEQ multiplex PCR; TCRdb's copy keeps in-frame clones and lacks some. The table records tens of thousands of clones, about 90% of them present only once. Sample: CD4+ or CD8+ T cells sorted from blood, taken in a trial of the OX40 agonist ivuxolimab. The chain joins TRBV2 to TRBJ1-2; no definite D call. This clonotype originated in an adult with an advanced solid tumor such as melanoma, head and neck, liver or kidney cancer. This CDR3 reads CASSVGSDYGYTF. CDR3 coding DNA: TGTGCCAGCAGTGTAGGGAGCGACTATGGCTACACCTTC.